The 8 T cell receptor beta chains given below trace back to one sample, sequenced in a study of blood T cell repertoires in COVID-19. Libraries were prepared by immunoSEQ multiplex PCR; TCRdb keeps only in-frame clonotypes and omits some of them. The sample gives around 200,000 clones, around 85% of which show up once; 5% to 8% is in the top ten. Sequencing was carried out using PBMCs or T cells enriched from blood (not recorded which). The receptors were gathered from a man between 40 and 49 years old who had recovered from COVID-19.

This clone has only one observation. The DNA of the CDR3 is TGTGCCAGCAGTGAGAAGATTCGACAGGACTATGGCTACACCTTC. Translation: CASSEKIRQDYGYTF. V usage is TRBV21-1 and J usage is TRBJ1-2; the table calls TRBD1, which could not be checked here. TRBV21-1 is a pseudogene. This CDR3 comprises 15 residues.

The chain uses TRBV27 and TRBJ1-4; D is ambiguous. Germline V gives CDR1 MNHEY, CDR2 SMNVEV (reference sequence). Trimming took off 8 bases at V and 5 bases at J, with 12 bases between the two ends. This CDR3 is 13 amino acids long. The CDR3 nucleotides read TGTGCCAGCTCCGGGATATACAATGAAAAACTGTTTTTT. Translated: CASSGIYNEKLFF.

The chain links TRBV14 to TRBJ2-7; D might be TRBD2 (6 bases). The CDR3 spans 13 residues. V lost 7 bases, J lost 10 bases, and 20 bases lay in between. CDR1 and CDR2 (germline): SGHDN, FVKESK. The CDR3 spells CASTHLFGSKQYF. The CDR3 DNA is TGTGCCAGCACCCACCTCTTCGGGAGTAAACAGTACTTC.

This clone was seen just once. This chain uses TRBV30 with TRBJ1-2; tentatively, D is TRBD1 (6 bases). The germline gives CDR1 GTSNPN, CDR2 SVGIG (reference sequence). The CDR3 sequence is 13 residues long. The V end was cut by 5 bases, the J end by 4 bases, with 14 bases between. This CDR3 reads CAWGQGIIYGYTF. The CDR3 DNA follows: TGTGCCTGGGGGCAGGGGATAATCTATGGCTACACCTTC.

This chain links TRBV10-2 with TRBJ2-7; a possible D gene is TRBD1 (6 bases). The CDR3 loop spans 14 amino acids. Trimming took 4 bases from V and 3 from J, leaving 13 bases between them. Germline assignment: CDR1 WSHSY and CDR2 SAAADI. The CDR3 sequence: CASSASGDLYEQYF. Written as DNA, the CDR3 is TGCGCCAGCAGTGCTTCAGGGGACCTCTACGAGCAGTACTTC.

This clone was counted a single time. This chain joins TRBV5-1 and TRBJ1-4, with 9 bases matching TRBD1. CDR1 is SGHRS, CDR2 YFSETQ, per germline. The CDR3 consists of 14 residues. The trim removed 4 bases at V and 7 bases at J, leaving 5 bases unmatched. CDR3 amino acids: CASSLGQGSEKLFF. As DNA, the CDR3 is TGCGCCAGCAGCCTGGGACAGGGAAGTGAAAAACTGTTTTTT. Full variable domain (missing parts from reference TRBV5-1 and TRBJ1-4): KAGVTQTPRYLIKTRGQQVTLSCSPISGHRSVSWYQQTPGQGLQFLFEYFSETQRNKGNFPGRFSGRQFSNSRSEMNVSTLELGDSALYLCASSLGQGSEKLFFGSGTQLSVL.

The gene calls are TRBV7-8 and TRBJ1-2; 7 nucleotides agree with TRBD1. The CDR3 covers 18 residues. V trimming: 3 bases; J trimming: 6 bases; junction bases outside the gene matches: 19. Germline-derived CDR1 and CDR2 are SGHVS and FQNEAQ. The CDR3 is CASSFYRDSPITRDGYTF. The CDR3 region has the DNA TGTGCCAGCAGCTTTTACCGGGACAGCCCTATAACTAGAGATGGCTACACCTTC.

This chain uses TRBV27 with TRBJ1-1; D not resolved. Germline V lookup: CDR1 MNHEY, CDR2 SMNVEV (reference sequence). V lost 1 base, J lost 2 bases, and 8 bases lay in between. This CDR3 contains 14 residues. DNA of the CDR3: TGTGCCAGCAGTTTATGGAGTAGTAACACTGAAGCTTTCTTT. Translated: CASSLWSSNTEAFF.